This passage covers 27 T cell receptor beta chains from one sample sequenced in a study of T-cell memory formation after mild COVID-19. MiXCR, run by TCRdb on the 5' RACE reads, gives a single entry per CDR3 protein. The data show just over 60,000 distinct CDR3 sequences, less than 9.5% seen once. The sample taken for sequencing was PBMCs or a T cell subset sorted from them (not recorded which). These receptors all stem from a man between 18 and 35 years old who had mild COVID-19 (a few samples of this study predate the infection). Cell type and time point are not known.

This chain links TRBV18 with TRBJ1-2; the match to TRBD1 covers 7 bases. Germline CDR1 reads KGHSH; CDR2 reads LQKENI. This CDR3 has 14 residues. V shed 2 bases, J shed 2 bases, and the junction held 2 bases outside the gene matches. The CDR3 loop is CASSPVGQNYGYTF. In nucleotides, the CDR3 is TGTGCCAGCTCACCAGTGGGACAGAACTATGGCTACACCTTC.

The chain combines TRBV12-3 or TRBV12-4 with TRBJ1-1, with 8 nucleotides matching TRBD1. CDR3 length: 15 amino acids. Trimming cost V 2 bases and J 4 bases; bases outside gene matches: 6. DNA of the CDR3: TGTGCCAGCAGTTTAATGTCAGGGGGCCTCACTGAAGCTTTCTTT. This gives the protein CASSLMSGGLTEAFF.

The rearrangement uses TRBV7-3 and TRBJ2-1; 8 nucleotides align to TRBD1. Germline CDR1 SGHTA, CDR2 FQGTGA. Trimming at V came to 5 bases and at J to 1 base, leaving 4 bases not matched to a gene. CDR3 size: 15 residues. CDR3 DNA: TGTGCCAGCAGCCAACAGGGGGGTTCCTACAATGAGCAGTTCTTC. Translation: CASSQQGGSYNEQFF.

This clonotype was detected many times. The chain links TRBV7-2 to TRBJ2-7; 8 nucleotides agree with TRBD2. The CDR3 is 14 residues long. Unmatched junction bases numbered 8, after V lost 4 bases and J lost 6 bases. Looked up from germline, CDR1 is SGHTA and CDR2 is FQGNSA. The CDR3, as DNA: TGTGCCAGCAGCTCCCCCCGGGAGGGGGGCGAGCAGTACGTC. Its translation: CASSSPREGGEQYV.

The chain uses TRBV7-2 and TRBJ1-2; no reliable D call. V lost 5 bases and J 4 bases, leaving 14 bases between the germline ends. Germline lookup yields CDR1 SGHTA and CDR2 FQGNSA. The length of the CDR3 is 14 residues. CDR3 in amino acids: CASSPSQAFYGYTF. CDR3 DNA: TGTGCCAGCAGCCCGTCCCAGGCCTTCTATGGCTACACCTTC.

The rearrangement uses TRBV7-9 and TRBJ2-2; 8 bases are shared with TRBD1. Per the germline V gene, CDR1 is SEHNR and CDR2 is FQNEAQ (reference sequence). This CDR3 region has 17 residues. The trim removed 6 bases at V and 6 bases at J, leaving 15 bases unmatched. The CDR3, as DNA: TGTGCCAGCAGTCGGACCCCAACAGGACAGGGAGCCGGGGAGCTGTTTTTT. Translation: CASSRTPTGQGAGELFF.

There are a few counts of this clonotype. The chain carries TRBV7-2 and TRBJ2-4; D not certain. The V and J ends lost 4 bases and 4 bases respectively, with 11 bases between them. The CDR3 is 14 amino acids. From germline, CDR1 is SGHTA and CDR2 FQGNSA. CDR3 bases: TGTGCCAGCAGCTCCCCTGAAGGAAAAAACATTCAGTACTTC. This sequence encodes CASSSPEGKNIQYF.

This clonotype was seen repeatedly, ten times or more. This chain links TRBV5-1 with TRBJ2-5, with 7 bases lining up with TRBD1. V trimming: 4 bases; J trimming: 2 bases; junction bases outside the gene matches: 8. CDR1 and CDR2 (germline): SGHRS, YFSETQ. The CDR3 totals 15 residues. The CDR3 nucleotides read TGCGCCAGCAGCCGGGACAGTCGGGGTCAAGAGACCCAGTACTTC. This encodes CASSRDSRGQETQYF.

This clonotype was detected only a few times. This chain uses TRBV29-1 with TRBJ2-5; 7 bases line up with TRBD2. V trimming: 6 bases; J trimming: 5 bases; junction bases outside the gene matches: 6. The CDR3 consists of 12 residues. Germline V gene lookup returns CDR1 SQVTM and CDR2 ANQGSEA. The DNA for the CDR3 is TGCAGCGTCGCGCTTAGCGGGGAGACCCAGTACTTC. It specifies CSVALSGETQYF.

The rearrangement uses TRBV3-1 and TRBJ1-2; no reliable D call. The V end was cut by 4 bases, the J end by 8 bases, with 14 bases between. Germline V gene data show CDR1 as LGHDT and CDR2 as YNNKEL (reference sequence). CDR3 length equals 13 residues. The CDR3 region is CASSPKRERGYTF. The CDR3 coding sequence is TGTGCCAGCAGCCCAAAACGGGAGAGAGGCTACACCTTC.

This chain joins TRBV10-3 and TRBJ2-1; D is uncertain. There are 12 residues in the CDR3. V was shortened by 1 base and J by 9 bases, with 7 bases between the two germline ends. Germline V gene data show CDR1 as ENHRY and CDR2 as SYGVKD. This chain's CDR3 is CAISEYEAEQFF. In DNA form, the CDR3 reads TGTGCCATCAGTGAGTACGAGGCTGAGCAGTTCTTC.

This clonotype was counted at least ten times. The rearrangement uses TRBV12-3 or TRBV12-4 and TRBJ2-2, with D possibly TRBD1 on 6 matching bases. The CDR3 is 13 amino acids. V lost 5 bases and J 7 bases, leaving 11 bases between the germline ends. The CDR3 DNA is TGTGCCAGCAGTCTCCGACAGGACGGGGAGCTGTTTTTT. Its translation: CASSLRQDGELFF.

The table lists this clonotype with many counts. V usage is TRBV28 and J usage is TRBJ2-3; no definite D call. The ends were cut back, 11 bases at V and 3 bases at J, with 12 bases in the middle. This CDR3 comprises 12 residues. The V gene's germline CDR1 is MDHEN and CDR2 SYDVKM. CDR3 amino acids: CAASLRTDTQYF. CDR3 nucleotides: TGTGCCGCATCCCTCCGGACAGATACGCAGTATTTT. The entire variable domain, with the rest obtained from reference TRBV28 and TRBJ2-3, is as follows: DVKVTQSSRYLVKRTGEKVFLECVQDMDHENMFWYRQDPGLGLRLIYFSYDVKMKEKGDIPEGYSVSREKKERFSLILESASTNQTSMYLCAASLRTDTQYFGPGTRLTVL.

This rearrangement joins TRBV28 to TRBJ1-5; D uncertain. This CDR3 has 15 amino acids. The V end was cut by 7 bases, the J end by 0 bases, with 13 bases between. CDR1 is MDHEN, CDR2 SYDVKM, per germline. This CDR3 reads CASTPVGDSNQPQHF. The CDR3 coding sequence is TGTGCCAGCACCCCCGTTGGCGATAGCAATCAGCCCCAGCATTTT. The full variable domain, its missing parts supplied by reference TRBV28 and TRBJ1-5, is DVKVTQSSRYLVKRTGEKVFLECVQDMDHENMFWYRQDPGLGLRLIYFSYDVKMKEKGDIPEGYSVSREKKERFSLILESASTNQTSMYLCASTPVGDSNQPQHFGDGTRLSIL.

This clonotype was counted between two and nine times. The J gene is TRBJ2-5, the V gene TRBV5-1; D may be TRBD1 (6 bases). Trimming stripped 2 bases from V and 4 bases from J, with 15 bases between. CDR3 length: 15 amino acids. Germline V CDR1 and CDR2: SGHRS, YFSETQ. CDR3 residues: CASSLQGLSRETQYF. CDR3 coding DNA: TGCGCCAGCAGCTTACAGGGCCTTAGTAGAGAGACCCAGTACTTC.

The gene calls are TRBV7-2 and TRBJ2-3; 7 bases line up with TRBD2. Germline-derived CDR1 and CDR2 are SGHTA and FQGNSA. The J segment lost 0 bases and the V segment lost 5 bases, leaving 5 bases of the junction unmatched. This CDR3 region has 15 residues. As DNA, the CDR3 is TGTGCCAGCAGCGTCCAGGGAGGGAGCACAGATACGCAGTATTTT. Amino acids: CASSVQGGSTDTQYF.

The V and J genes are TRBV5-1 and TRBJ2-3; D tentatively fits TRBD1 or TRBD2 (5 bases each). From germline, CDR1 is SGHRS and CDR2 YFSETQ. The CDR3 is made up of 14 amino acids. The ends were cut back, 4 bases at V and 4 bases at J, with 13 bases in the middle. DNA for the CDR3: TGCGCCAGCAGCGCCGGGGCTACGGCAGATACGCAGTATTTT. Protein: CASSAGATADTQYF.

This clonotype came up a few times. This rearrangement joins TRBV7-9 to TRBJ1-5; no clear D. The CDR3 runs to 12 residues. The V end was cut by 5 bases, the J end by 5 bases, with 7 bases between. The germline CDR1 and CDR2 sequences are SEHNR and FQNEAQ (reference sequence). The CDR3 DNA reads as TGTGCCAGCAGCCGAATCGATCAGCCCCAGCATTTT. The encoded protein is CASSRIDQPQHF.

This clonotype was seen a handful of times. The chain employs TRBV7-8 and TRBJ1-1; TRBD1 matches at 8 bases. The germline V gene has CDR1 SGHVS and CDR2 FQNEAQ. The J segment lost 4 bases and the V segment lost 6 bases, leaving 7 bases of the junction unmatched. This CDR3 contains 14 residues. The CDR3: CASRNTGQGTEAFF. The DNA of the CDR3 is TGTGCCAGCAGGAACACCGGACAGGGCACTGAAGCTTTCTTT.

This clonotype was seen repeatedly, ten times or more. This chain connects TRBV4-1 to TRBJ2-7; the D gene is possibly TRBD2 (5 bases). From germline, CDR1 is MGHRA and CDR2 YSYEKL. The CDR3 has 15 amino acids. The V end lost 5 bases, the J end lost 3 bases, and 17 bases lay between the germline ends. This CDR3 is CASSIGPREFYEQYF. The CDR3 DNA sequence: TGCGCCAGCAGCATCGGCCCCCGGGAATTCTACGAGCAGTACTTC.

In its sample, this clonotype was seen a few times. The rearrangement uses TRBV28 and TRBJ2-7, with TRBD2 matching over 7 bases. Trimming at V came to 5 bases and at J to 0 bases, leaving 7 bases not matched to a gene. Germline CDR1 MDHEN, CDR2 SYDVKM. The CDR3 spans 15 residues. The chain's CDR3 is CASSPRGRGSYEQYV. The CDR3 bases are TGTGCCAGCAGTCCCCGAGGGAGGGGCTCCTACGAGCAGTACGTC.

In this sample, this clonotype turned up many times. The genes are TRBV7-2 and TRBJ2-5; D is undetermined. V lost 5 bases, J lost 2 bases, and 12 bases lay in between. Germline V CDR1 and CDR2: SGHTA, FQGNSA. The CDR3 totals 14 residues. The CDR3 loop is CASSAYIRQETQYF. The CDR3 DNA sequence: TGTGCCAGCAGCGCGTATATACGACAAGAGACCCAGTACTTC.

The chain's CDR3 is CASRSTSNTEAFF. In DNA form, the CDR3 reads TGTGCCAGCAGGTCAACATCGAACACTGAAGCTTTCTTT. V usage is TRBV7-9 and J usage is TRBJ1-1; D gene uncertain. The V end lost 6 bases, the J end lost 1 base, and 9 bases lay between the germline ends. Germline-derived CDR1 and CDR2 are SEHNR and FQNEAQ (reference sequence). The CDR3 runs 13 residues.

This clonotype was detected only a few times. This chain joins TRBV27 and TRBJ2-3; no reliable D call. The CDR3 has 15 residues. V lost 1 base, J lost 4 bases, and 12 bases lay in between. CDR1 MNHEY and CDR2 SMNVEV come from the germline V gene (reference sequence). The CDR3 region is CASSLFVSFSDTQYF. CDR3 DNA: TGTGCCAGCAGTTTATTCGTTAGCTTCTCAGATACGCAGTATTTT.

CDR3 nucleotide sequence: TGCGCCAGCTCTAGCGGGGCAGATACGCAGTATTTT. This gives the protein CASSSGADTQYF. The chain uses TRBV10-2 and TRBJ2-3; 9 nucleotides line up with TRBD2. Per the germline V gene, CDR1 is WSHSY and CDR2 is SAAADI. V lost 8 bases to trimming and J lost 4 bases; unmatched junction nucleotides: 1. The CDR3 is 12 amino acids.

The chain has TRBV12-3 or TRBV12-4 and TRBJ1-2; D is ambiguous. The CDR3 has 12 residues. Trimming took 1 base from V and 6 from J, leaving 6 bases between them. The CDR3: CASSLVLHGYTF. For the CDR3, the DNA is TGTGCCAGCAGTTTAGTCCTCCATGGCTACACCTTC.

This clonotype was observed a few times. The chain couples TRBV12-3 or TRBV12-4 to TRBJ2-7; D ambiguous. The CDR3 covers 13 residues. The V end lost 1 base, the J end lost 7 bases, and 11 bases lay between the germline ends. The CDR3 nucleotides are TGTGCCAGCAGTTTAGTGCCGGGCTGGGAGCAGTACTTC. Translating it yields CASSLVPGWEQYF.